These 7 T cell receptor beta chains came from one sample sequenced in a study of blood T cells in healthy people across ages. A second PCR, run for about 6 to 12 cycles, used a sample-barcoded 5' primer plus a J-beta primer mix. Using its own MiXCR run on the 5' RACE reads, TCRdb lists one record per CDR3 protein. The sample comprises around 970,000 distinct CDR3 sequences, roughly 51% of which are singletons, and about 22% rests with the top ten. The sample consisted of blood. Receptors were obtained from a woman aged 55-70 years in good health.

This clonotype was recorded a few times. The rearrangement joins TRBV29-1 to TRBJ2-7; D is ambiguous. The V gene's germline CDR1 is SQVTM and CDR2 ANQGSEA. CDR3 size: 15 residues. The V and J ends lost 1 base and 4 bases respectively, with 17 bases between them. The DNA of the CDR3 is TGCAGCGTTGAAGGTTCGGAACAAGAAGGTTACGAGCAGTACTTC. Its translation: CSVEGSEQEGYEQYF.

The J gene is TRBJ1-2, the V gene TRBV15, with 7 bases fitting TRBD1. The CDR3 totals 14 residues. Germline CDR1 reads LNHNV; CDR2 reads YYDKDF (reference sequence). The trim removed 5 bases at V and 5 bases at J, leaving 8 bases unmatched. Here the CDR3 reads CATSPRRGLYGYTF. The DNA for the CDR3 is TGTGCCACCAGCCCAAGGAGGGGGCTTTATGGCTACACCTTC.

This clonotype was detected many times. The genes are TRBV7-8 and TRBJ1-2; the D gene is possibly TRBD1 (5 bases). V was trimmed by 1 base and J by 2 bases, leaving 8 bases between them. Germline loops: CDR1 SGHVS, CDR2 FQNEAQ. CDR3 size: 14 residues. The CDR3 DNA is TGTGCCAGCAGCTTAGGCGGGGGGAACTATGGCTACACCTTC. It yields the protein CASSLGGGNYGYTF.

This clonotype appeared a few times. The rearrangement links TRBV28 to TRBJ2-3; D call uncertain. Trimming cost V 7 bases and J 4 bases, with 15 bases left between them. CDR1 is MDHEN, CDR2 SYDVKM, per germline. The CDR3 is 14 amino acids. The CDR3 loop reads CASTLNGYSDTQYF. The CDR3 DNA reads TGTGCCAGCACCCTTAATGGTTATTCAGATACGCAGTATTTT.

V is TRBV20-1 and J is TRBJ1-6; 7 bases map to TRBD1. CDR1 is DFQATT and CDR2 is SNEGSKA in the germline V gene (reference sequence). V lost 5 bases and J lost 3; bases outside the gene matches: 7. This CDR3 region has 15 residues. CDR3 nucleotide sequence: TGCAGTGCTCCGACAGGGAGTAACTATAATTCACCCCTCCACTTT. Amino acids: CSAPTGSNYNSPLHF.

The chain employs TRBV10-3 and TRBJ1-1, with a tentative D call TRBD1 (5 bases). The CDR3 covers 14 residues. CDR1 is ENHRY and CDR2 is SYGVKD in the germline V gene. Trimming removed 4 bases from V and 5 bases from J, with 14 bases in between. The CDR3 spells CAISVGGGGTEAFF. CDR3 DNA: TGTGCCATCAGTGTCGGTGGGGGTGGAACTGAAGCTTTCTTT.

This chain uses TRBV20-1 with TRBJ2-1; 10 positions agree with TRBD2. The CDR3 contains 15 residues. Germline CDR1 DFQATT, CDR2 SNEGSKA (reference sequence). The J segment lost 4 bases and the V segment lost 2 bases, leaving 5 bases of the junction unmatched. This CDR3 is CSARKREGLYNEQFF. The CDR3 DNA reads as TGCAGTGCTAGAAAGCGGGAGGGCCTGTACAATGAGCAGTTCTTC.